Sequencing of this TCR beta chain was carried out in a study of blood T cell repertoires in COVID-19. TCRdb keeps only in-frame clones here, not all; method: immunoSEQ multiplex PCR. The sample contains around 190,000 clones, 88% of which appear only once. The length of the CDR3 is 17 residues. Germline V lookup: CDR1 SGDLS, CDR2 YYNGEE. V shed 4 bases, J shed 5 bases, and the junction held 14 bases outside the gene matches. This TCR derives from a human donor in a cohort sampled during active COVID-19. The source material was peripheral blood. The chain uses TRBV9 and TRBJ2-3, with 9 bases aligning to TRBD2. The CDR3 sequence: CASSPAVVAGEGDTQYF. Here the CDR3 DNA reads TGTGCCAGCAGCCCCGCCGTCGTAGCGGGGGAGGGAGATACGCAGTATTTT.